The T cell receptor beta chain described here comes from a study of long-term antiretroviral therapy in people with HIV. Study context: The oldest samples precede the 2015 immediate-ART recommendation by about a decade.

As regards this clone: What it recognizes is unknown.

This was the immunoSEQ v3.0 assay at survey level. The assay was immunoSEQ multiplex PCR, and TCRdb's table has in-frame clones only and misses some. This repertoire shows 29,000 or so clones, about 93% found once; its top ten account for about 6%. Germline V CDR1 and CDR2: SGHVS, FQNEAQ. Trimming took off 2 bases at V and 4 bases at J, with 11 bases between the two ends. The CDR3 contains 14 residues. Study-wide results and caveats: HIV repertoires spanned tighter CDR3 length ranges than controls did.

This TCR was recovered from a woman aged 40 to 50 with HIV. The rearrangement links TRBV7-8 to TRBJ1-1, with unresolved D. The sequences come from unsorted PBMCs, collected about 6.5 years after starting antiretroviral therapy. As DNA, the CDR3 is TGTGCCAGCAGCTTATATGTGGGCACCACTGAAGCTTTCTTT. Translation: CASSLYVGTTEAFF. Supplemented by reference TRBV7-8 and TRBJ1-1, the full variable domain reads GAGVSQSPRYKVAKRGQDVALRCDPISGHVSLFWYQQALGQGPEFLTYFQNEAQLDKSGLPSDRFFAERPEGSVSTLKIQRTQQEDSAVYLCASSLYVGTTEAFFGQGTRLTVV.